The 15 T cell receptor beta chains below come from one sample, sequenced in a study of blood T cell repertoires in COVID-19. Assay: immunoSEQ multiplex PCR; the TCRdb copy retains only in-frame clones and omits some. The sample gives around 140,000 clones, just under 80% of which show up once; 1.9% is in the top ten. Material: peripheral blood. The receptor source for this set is a woman in her fifties or sixties with acute or convalescent COVID-19.

This sequence joins TRBV7-2 and TRBJ2-7; D uncertain. The CDR3 runs 13 residues. Germline CDR1 reads SGHTA; CDR2 reads FQGNSA. Trimming stripped 3 bases from V and 6 bases from J, with 12 bases between. As DNA, the CDR3 is TGTGCCAGCAGCTTCATCCTGCGAAGCGAGCAGTACTTC. Protein product: CASSFILRSEQYF.

This clone was found once. The same CDR3 also results from other DNA sequences found in this sample. The V gene is TRBV7-2, the J gene TRBJ2-3, with a weak D call TRBD2 (6 bases). The CDR3 covers 15 residues. Germline CDR1 and CDR2: SGHTA and FQGNSA. Trimming left V 3 bases short and J 2 bases short, with 12 bases between. The CDR3 is CASSLVGRDTDTQYF. The CDR3 DNA is TGTGCCAGCAGCTTGGTCGGGAGAGACACAGATACGCAGTATTTT.

The chain uses TRBV2 and TRBJ2-7; 14 bases agree with TRBD2. With V trimmed by 7 bases and J by 0 bases, 14 bases remained unmatched. CDR3 length equals 19 residues. Germline CDR1 SNHLY, CDR2 FYNNEI. CDR3 loop: CASTQPGLAGAVSSYEQYF. In DNA, the CDR3 is TGTGCCAGCACCCAGCCGGGACTAGCGGGAGCCGTGAGCTCCTACGAGCAGTACTTC.

A single count supports this clone. The chain combines TRBV5-1 with TRBJ1-1; D is undetermined. Germline V gives CDR1 SGHRS, CDR2 YFSETQ. The CDR3 runs to 13 residues. V was shortened by 1 base and J by 0 bases, with 4 bases between the two germline ends. The CDR3 DNA is TGCGCCAGCAGCTTGTTATTGAACACTGAAGCTTTCTTT. Protein: CASSLLLNTEAFF.

V and J are TRBV10-1 and TRBJ2-2; D might be TRBD2 (6 bases). The CDR3 totals 13 residues. Germline assignment: CDR1 WNHNN and CDR2 SYGVQD (reference sequence). Trimming removed 9 bases from V and 2 bases from J, with 10 bases in between. The DNA of the CDR3 is TGCGCCAGTCAGGGACTCAACACCGGGGAGCTGTTTTTT. Its translation is CASQGLNTGELFF.

This chain joins TRBV5-6 and TRBJ1-1; 7 positions match TRBD1. Per the germline V gene, CDR1 is SGHDT and CDR2 is YYEEEE. This CDR3 comprises 16 residues. V lost 2 bases and J lost 2; bases outside the gene matches: 9. The CDR3, as DNA: TGTGCCAGCAGCTTAGGGCACAGGGGCCCAAACACTGAAGCTTTCTTT. It yields the protein CASSLGHRGPNTEAFF. The full variable domain, its missing parts supplied by reference TRBV5-6 and TRBJ1-1, is DAGVTQSPTHLIKTRGQQVTLRCSPKSGHDTVSWYQQALGQGPQFIFQYYEEEERQRGNFPDRFSGHQFPNYSSELNVNALLLGDSALYLCASSLGHRGPNTEAFFGQGTRLTVV.

CDR3 in amino acids: CASSLFYGYTF. CDR3 DNA sequence: TGTGCCAGCAGCCTATTCTATGGCTACACCTTC. The V and J genes are TRBV11-2 and TRBJ1-2; D uncertain. Trimming left V 5 bases short and J 4 bases short, with 5 bases between. The germline CDR1 and CDR2 sequences are SGHAT and FQNNGV. CDR3 size: 11 residues. The whole variable domain, filled in from reference TRBV11-2 and TRBJ1-2, reads EAGVAQSPRYKIIEKRQSVAFWCNPISGHATLYWYQQILGQGPKLLIQFQNNGVVDDSQLPKDRFSAERLKGVDSTLKIQPAKLEDSAVYLCASSLFYGYTFGSGTRLTVV.

The chain combines TRBV5-1 with TRBJ2-3; TRBD1 matches 7 bases. Trimming cost V 0 bases and J 1 base; bases outside gene matches: 5. This CDR3 is built from 16 residues. Germline assignment: CDR1 SGHRS and CDR2 YFSETQ. The CDR3 bases are TGCGCCAGCAGCTTGGAGACAGGGTTGGGCACAGATACGCAGTATTTT. This gives the protein CASSLETGLGTDTQYF.

The CDR3, as DNA: TGCGCCAGCAGCCAAGAAGCGGGCTCCGGAAGACTAAAGTCAGATACGCAGTATTTT. It encodes CASSQEAGSGRLKSDTQYF. The chain is built from TRBV4-1 and TRBJ2-3; TRBD2 might be the D (6 bases). CDR3 length: 19 residues. The V and J ends lost 0 bases and 4 bases respectively, with 23 bases between them. Germline V gene lookup returns CDR1 MGHRA and CDR2 YSYEKL.

The rearrangement links TRBV10-1 to TRBJ2-2; D is undetermined. The V and J ends lost 2 bases and 4 bases respectively, with 5 bases between them. Germline V gives CDR1 WNHNN, CDR2 SYGVQD (reference sequence). CDR3 length: 13 amino acids. The chain's CDR3 is CASSEARTGELFF. The CDR3 DNA sequence: TGCGCCAGCAGTGAGGCGCGCACCGGGGAGCTGTTTTTT.

The chain links TRBV27 to TRBJ2-7; TRBD2 matches at 12 bases. The germline gives CDR1 MNHEY, CDR2 SMNVEV (reference sequence). The V segment lost 6 bases and the J segment 3 bases; nucleotides outside the gene matches: 6. The CDR3 runs to 15 residues. The CDR3 DNA follows: TGTGCCAGCAGCCCGGGACTAGCGGGTCTCTACGAGCAGTACTTC. Translating gives CASSPGLAGLYEQYF.

This clone has only a few counts. V and J are TRBV6-6 and TRBJ2-7, with 13 bases that match TRBD2. With 8 bases clipped from V and 0 bases from J, the junction kept 7 bases outside the gene matches. The CDR3 loop spans 16 amino acids. CDR1 is MNHNY and CDR2 is SVGAGI in the germline V gene (reference sequence). Written as DNA, the CDR3 is TGTGCCAGCCATAGGACTAGCGGGAGTGGCTCCTACGAGCAGTACTTC. The encoded protein is CASHRTSGSGSYEQYF.

Notes on this clone: This sample also contains other DNA sequences that code for the same CDR3. The CDR3 sequence is CASSLPLGTGIIMNTEAFF. The CDR3 DNA is TGTGCCAGCAGTTTACCACTCGGGACAGGGATTATCATGAACACTGAAGCTTTCTTT. The rearrangement uses TRBV28 and TRBJ1-1; 9 bases are shared with TRBD1. Per the germline V gene, CDR1 is MDHEN and CDR2 is SYDVKM. The CDR3 is 19 residues long. V lost 2 bases, J lost 0 bases, and 13 bases stayed unmatched. Supplemented by reference TRBV28 and TRBJ1-1, the full variable domain reads DVKVTQSSRYLVKRTGEKVFLECVQDMDHENMFWYRQDPGLGLRLIYFSYDVKMKEKGDIPEGYSVSREKKERFSLILESASTNQTSMYLCASSLPLGTGIIMNTEAFFGQGTRLTVV.

The CDR3 coding sequence is TGTGCCAGCAGCCTGACTTTTAAGTCCTACAATGAGCAGTTCTTC. It translates to CASSLTFKSYNEQFF. The chain couples TRBV3-1 (or the pseudogene TRBV3-2) to TRBJ2-1; D ambiguous. There are 15 residues in the CDR3. Germline loops: CDR1 LGHDT, CDR2 YNNKEL (reference sequence). V lost 4 bases and J 1 base, leaving 11 bases between the germline ends.

Here the CDR3 reads CASSPVERSTDTQYF. CDR3 DNA sequence: TGCGCCAGCAGCCCAGTGGAGCGGAGCACAGATACGCAGTATTTT. The rearrangement uses TRBV4-1 and TRBJ2-3; possibly TRBD2 for D (5 bases). There are 15 residues in the CDR3. Trimming took off 4 bases at V and 0 bases at J, with 11 bases between the two ends. Germline V lookup: CDR1 MGHRA, CDR2 YSYEKL.